One and the same sample provided the 32 T cell receptor beta chains below, sequenced in a study of siplizumab effects on memory and regulatory T cells. Here immunoSEQ multiplex PCR was the method, and the copy in TCRdb shows in-frame clones only, minus some. The sample comprises tens of thousands of clones, about 97% of which are singletons, and roughly 0.6% rests with the top ten. Sequenced material: naive CD4+ T cells sorted from blood. The receptors stem from a human donor in good health.

The chain carries TRBV7-2 and TRBJ2-1, with D tentatively TRBD2 (5 bases). Trimming took off 2 bases at V and 1 base at J, with 6 bases between the two ends. The CDR3 is made up of 14 amino acids. CDR1 SGHTA and CDR2 FQGNSA come from the germline V gene. The CDR3 spells CASSLLASYNEQFF. The CDR3 DNA reads as TGTGCCAGCAGCTTACTAGCTTCCTACAATGAGCAGTTCTTC.

The gene calls are TRBV19 and TRBJ2-5, with D perhaps matching TRBD2 (6 bases). V was clipped by 1 base and J by 5 bases, with 17 bases between them. CDR1 and CDR2 (germline): LNHDA, SQIVND (reference sequence). The CDR3 runs to 16 residues. The CDR3 region has the DNA TGTGCCAGTAGTATAGTGGTTGGGGGAGGTACTGAGACCCAGTACTTC. Protein product: CASSIVVGGGTETQYF.

The rearrangement links TRBV7-2 to TRBJ2-3; D uncertain. Germline lookup yields CDR1 SGHTA and CDR2 FQGNSA. V lost 3 bases and J 8 bases, leaving 15 bases between the germline ends. The CDR3 spans 14 residues. The CDR3 DNA reads TGTGCCAGCAGCTTTAACCCCTCCCCGGCTACGCAGTATTTT. Translation gives CASSFNPSPATQYF. Drawing the rest from reference TRBV7-2 and TRBJ2-3, the complete variable domain is GAGVSQSPSNKVTEKGKDVELRCDPISGHTALYWYRQSLGQGLEFLIYFQGNSAPDKSGLPSDRFSAERTGGSVSTLTIQRTQQEDSAVYLCASSFNPSPATQYFGPGTRLTVL.

The rearrangement uses TRBV7-9 and TRBJ2-1; no clear D gene. CDR1 is SEHNR, CDR2 FQNEAQ, per germline (reference sequence). V lost 5 bases and J 5 bases, leaving 16 bases between the germline ends. The CDR3 loop spans 15 amino acids. This CDR3 reads CASSLDLFRNNEQFF. In DNA form, the CDR3 reads TGTGCCAGCAGCCTAGACCTATTCCGCAACAATGAGCAGTTCTTC.

V and J are TRBV30 and TRBJ2-5, with TRBD1 as a possible D gene (6 bases). The germline V and J ends were trimmed by 2 bases and 13 bases, with 14 bases remaining between them. Looked up from germline, CDR1 is GTSNPN and CDR2 is SVGIG (reference sequence). The CDR3 totals 11 residues. CDR3 sequence: CAWSRRDTMYF. CDR3 bases: TGTGCCTGGAGTCGCCGGGACACCATGTACTTC.

This chain joins TRBV11-3 and TRBJ1-1; possible D gene TRBD1, 5 bases. This CDR3 spans 14 amino acids. Deletions cut 2 bases from V and 2 bases from J, with 9 bases between. Germline V gene sequence: CDR1 SGHNT, CDR2 YENEEA. CDR3 nucleotide sequence: TGTGCCAGCAGCTTAACAGGCGGAAACACTGAAGCTTTCTTT. It specifies CASSLTGGNTEAFF.

CDR3 DNA sequence: TGTGCCAGCACTTCCGGGGCCTATGGCTACACCTTC. Encoded protein: CASTSGAYGYTF. The V and J genes are TRBV6-5 and TRBJ1-2; tentatively, D is TRBD1 (5 bases). The germline gives CDR1 MNHEY, CDR2 SVGAGI. This CDR3 spans 12 amino acids. Trimming stripped 7 bases from V and 4 bases from J, with 10 bases between.

The rearrangement uses TRBV12-5 and TRBJ2-1; D gene unclear. The CDR3 runs 15 residues. Trimming cost V 3 bases and J 1 base, with 10 bases left between them. The germline V gene has CDR1 LGHNT and CDR2 FRNRAP. The CDR3 here is CASGFSEQSYNEQFF. The DNA for the CDR3 is TGTGCTAGTGGTTTCAGTGAACAGTCCTACAATGAGCAGTTCTTC.

V usage is TRBV11-2 and J usage is TRBJ2-1; 14 bases agree with TRBD2. The CDR3 consists of 16 residues. The ends lost 5 bases at V and 8 bases at J; junction bases unmatched: 8. Germline CDR1 reads SGHAT; CDR2 reads FQNNGV. DNA for the CDR3: TGTGCCAGCAGCGTAAGGACTAGCGGGAGGTATGATGAGCAGTTCTTC. It specifies CASSVRTSGRYDEQFF. Using reference TRBV11-2 and TRBJ2-1 for the parts outside the CDR3, the full variable domain is EAGVAQSPRYKIIEKRQSVAFWCNPISGHATLYWYQQILGQGPKLLIQFQNNGVVDDSQLPKDRFSAERLKGVDSTLKIQPAKLEDSAVYLCASSVRTSGRYDEQFFGPGTRLTVL.

Details on this clone: Other DNA sequences within the sample encode an identical CDR3. V usage is TRBV19 and J usage is TRBJ1-5; D not resolved. The CDR3 is 14 amino acids. Germline V gene data show CDR1 as LNHDA and CDR2 as SQIVND (reference sequence). Trimming stripped 1 base from V and 1 base from J, with 5 bases between. The CDR3 nucleotides are TGTGCCAGTAGTATAGGTCAGAGCAATCAGCCCCAGCATTTT. Translating gives CASSIGQSNQPQHF.

The V call is TRBV19, the J call TRBJ2-7; D ambiguous. Deletions cut 3 bases from V and 0 bases from J, with 9 bases between. The CDR3 is 14 amino acids. Germline V gives CDR1 LNHDA, CDR2 SQIVND (reference sequence). The CDR3: CASSIEPASYEQYF. For the CDR3, the DNA is TGTGCCAGTAGTATTGAACCTGCCTCCTACGAGCAGTACTTC.

The CDR3 here is CASTLMPGLADYEQYF. The DNA for the CDR3 is TGTGCCAGCACCTTGATGCCGGGACTAGCGGACTACGAGCAGTACTTC. The chain uses TRBV7-3 and TRBJ2-7; 11 bases map to TRBD2. There are 16 residues in the CDR3. From germline, CDR1 is SGHTA and CDR2 FQGTGA. V was pared by 7 bases and J by 3 bases, with 11 bases of the junction left unmatched.

The chain couples TRBV30 to TRBJ1-6, with 8 bases matching TRBD1. The V segment lost 4 bases and the J segment 7 bases; nucleotides outside the gene matches: 3. The CDR3 runs to 13 residues. Germline CDR1 GTSNPN, CDR2 SVGIG (reference sequence). CDR3 sequence reads: CAWTDRGNSPLHF. As DNA, the CDR3 is TGTGCCTGGACTGACAGGGGAAATTCACCCCTCCACTTT.

This chain connects TRBV4-1 to TRBJ2-3, with TRBD2 matching over 9 bases. V was pared by 0 bases and J by 4 bases, with 8 bases of the junction left unmatched. This CDR3 spans 17 amino acids. CDR1 and CDR2 from the germline V gene are MGHRA and YSYEKL. The CDR3 reads CASSQDISGRVADTQYF. The CDR3 bases are TGCGCCAGCAGCCAAGATATTAGCGGGAGAGTGGCAGATACGCAGTATTTT.

The rearrangement links TRBV6-5 to TRBJ2-7, with 10 nucleotides matching TRBD2. Per germline, CDR1 MNHEY and CDR2 SVGAGI. The CDR3 has 14 amino acids. V gave up 2 bases and J gave up 3 bases; unmatched junction bases: 1. The CDR3 sequence: CASSYRTSGYEQYF. Here the CDR3 DNA reads TGTGCCAGCAGTTACAGGACTAGCGGCTACGAGCAGTACTTC.

This rearrangement joins TRBV4-1 to TRBJ2-3, with a tentative D call TRBD1 (6 bases). CDR3 length: 18 residues. CDR1 is MGHRA, CDR2 YSYEKL, per germline. Trimming stripped 1 base from V and 4 bases from J, with 21 bases between. CDR3 in DNA: TGCGCCAGCAGCCAAGCTCGCTTAAGGGGCAGGGGCCCAGATACGCAGTATTTT. Translation gives CASSQARLRGRGPDTQYF.

The V and J genes are TRBV11-2 and TRBJ2-3, with 12 bases that match TRBD2. Germline-derived CDR1 and CDR2 are SGHAT and FQNNGV. With V trimmed by 6 bases and J by 5 bases, 9 bases remained unmatched. The CDR3 is 16 residues long. The CDR3 DNA sequence: TGTGCCAGCAGGCGAACTAGCGGGAGGTTTGGAGATACGCAGTATTTT. Its protein is CASRRTSGRFGDTQYF. The entire variable domain, with the rest obtained from reference TRBV11-2 and TRBJ2-3, is as follows: EAGVAQSPRYKIIEKRQSVAFWCNPISGHATLYWYQQILGQGPKLLIQFQNNGVVDDSQLPKDRFSAERLKGVDSTLKIQPAKLEDSAVYLCASRRTSGRFGDTQYFGPGTRLTVL.

The chain recombines TRBV4-1 with TRBJ2-7; D is ambiguous. The CDR3 extends over 16 amino acids. The ends were cut back, 0 bases at V and 0 bases at J, with 12 bases in the middle. Germline lookup yields CDR1 MGHRA and CDR2 YSYEKL. The CDR3 loop reads CASSQDQVVSSYEQYF. In DNA, the CDR3 is TGCGCCAGCAGCCAAGATCAGGTAGTTAGCTCCTACGAGCAGTACTTC.

The V call is TRBV19, the J call TRBJ2-5; perhaps TRBD1 as D (5 bases). The germline V and J ends were trimmed by 2 bases and 5 bases, with 9 bases remaining between them. Germline loops: CDR1 LNHDA, CDR2 SQIVND (reference sequence). The CDR3 runs to 13 residues. The CDR3: CASSIRGLETQYF. CDR3 coding DNA: TGTGCCAGTAGTATAAGGGGCCTTGAGACCCAGTACTTC.

This chain joins TRBV7-9 and TRBJ1-1; D gene uncertain. This CDR3 contains 14 residues. Trimming took 5 bases from V and 2 from J, leaving 12 bases between them. The germline gives CDR1 SEHNR, CDR2 FQNEAQ (reference sequence). CDR3 amino acids: CASSRIMVNTEAFF. The CDR3 coding sequence is TGTGCCAGCAGCCGTATCATGGTTAACACTGAAGCTTTCTTT.

The V call is TRBV7-3, the J call TRBJ2-2; 7 positions agree with TRBD1. J gave up 4 bases and V 4 bases, and 12 bases lay outside the gene matches. Germline lookup yields CDR1 SGHTA and CDR2 FQGTGA. CDR3 length: 17 residues. The chain's CDR3 is CASSSTPRDSSTGELFF. The CDR3 nucleotides read TGTGCCAGCAGCTCTACCCCTCGGGACAGTTCCACCGGGGAGCTGTTTTTT.

The rearrangement links TRBV7-9 to TRBJ2-3, with 9 bases identical to TRBD2. The V gene end was trimmed by 5 bases and the J gene end by 4 bases; junction bases not matched to a gene: 13. This CDR3 comprises 17 residues. From germline, CDR1 is SEHNR and CDR2 FQNEAQ (reference sequence). The CDR3 loop reads CASSRFILAGIPDTQYF. The CDR3 bases are TGTGCCAGCAGCCGTTTTATCCTAGCGGGAATCCCAGATACGCAGTATTTT.

To note about this clone: Other DNA sequences in the sample encode the same CDR3. The chain links TRBV28 to TRBJ1-5, with 7 bases that match TRBD1. CDR1 is MDHEN, CDR2 SYDVKM, per germline. This CDR3 has 13 amino acids. The V segment lost 3 bases and the J segment 4 bases; nucleotides outside the gene matches: 0. The DNA of the CDR3 is TGTGCCAGCAGTTTGACAGGGAATCAGCCCCAGCATTTT. This encodes CASSLTGNQPQHF.

The chain links TRBV6-5 to TRBJ1-1; TRBD1 matches at 7 bases. From germline, CDR1 is MNHEY and CDR2 SVGAGI. This CDR3 has 15 residues. J gave up 1 base and V 1 base, and 3 bases lay outside the gene matches. The CDR3 region has the DNA TGTGCCAGCAGTTACTATGGGACAGAGAACACTGAAGCTTTCTTT. This codes for CASSYYGTENTEAFF.

This sequence joins TRBV12-5 and TRBJ2-3, with TRBD2 identical over 8 bases. The CDR3 has 19 amino acids. Trimming cost V 2 bases and J 5 bases; bases outside gene matches: 18. Germline loops: CDR1 LGHNT, CDR2 FRNRAP. The CDR3 DNA sequence: TGTGCTAGTGGTTTGAGTACCCAAGCGGGAGCCGAAAAAATAGATACGCAGTATTTT. Translation gives CASGLSTQAGAEKIDTQYF.

V and J are TRBV28 and TRBJ2-2; possibly TRBD1 for D (6 bases). This CDR3 contains 15 residues. Trimming cost V 6 bases and J 5 bases, with 16 bases left between them. Germline CDR1 and CDR2: MDHEN and SYDVKM. The CDR3 DNA reads TGTGCCAGCAGGCGGTCCGGGACACGGACCGGGGAGCTGTTTTTT. Translated, it gives CASRRSGTRTGELFF.

The chain employs TRBV27 and TRBJ2-2, with D perhaps matching TRBD2 (5 bases). Germline values: CDR1 MNHEY, CDR2 SMNVEV (reference sequence). The CDR3 length is 14 residues. The V and J ends lost 6 bases and 6 bases respectively, with 14 bases between them. In DNA, the CDR3 is TGTGCCAGCAGACTTGGAAGGAGGTCCGGGGAGCTGTTTTTT. Translation gives CASRLGRRSGELFF.

This clone was recorded once. This chain joins TRBV18 and TRBJ1-2; perhaps TRBD1 as D (6 bases). Trimming shortened V by 2 bases and J by 3 bases, and 10 bases separated the two germline ends. CDR1 and CDR2 from the germline V gene are KGHSH and LQKENI. The CDR3 spans 14 residues. CDR3 sequence (DNA): TGTGCCAGCTCACCAGGGGGCAACTACTATGGCTACACCTTC. It encodes CASSPGGNYYGYTF.

The gene calls are TRBV6-5 and TRBJ1-1, with D unresolved. Trimming removed 5 bases at V and 3 bases at J, with 4 bases between. The germline CDR1 and CDR2 sequences are MNHEY and SVGAGI. The CDR3 runs to 11 residues. In DNA form, the CDR3 reads TGTGCCAGCAGTAAGTACACTGAAGCTTTCTTT. It codes for CASSKYTEAFF.

The chain combines TRBV6-1 with TRBJ2-3, with D perhaps matching TRBD1 or TRBD2 (6 bases each). V gave up 1 base and J gave up 3 bases, with 14 bases separating them. Germline V gene data show CDR1 as MNHNS and CDR2 as SASEGT. CDR3 size: 16 residues. The CDR3 bases are TGTGCCAGCAGTGAAGGGGGGGCGGGATGGACAGATACGCAGTATTTT. Translation gives CASSEGGAGWTDTQYF.

The genes are TRBV4-1 and TRBJ1-4, with TRBD1 identical over 7 bases. The CDR3 runs 15 residues. V gave up 3 bases and J gave up 4 bases; unmatched junction bases: 5. Per the germline V gene, CDR1 is MGHRA and CDR2 is YSYEKL. Here the CDR3 reads CASSHNRGNNEKLFF. DNA of the CDR3: TGCGCCAGCAGCCATAACAGGGGTAATAATGAAAAACTGTTTTTT.

The V and J genes are TRBV6-5 and TRBJ2-7, with D maybe TRBD2 (6 bases). Trimming took off 0 bases at V and 0 bases at J, with 12 bases between the two ends. The CDR3 runs 16 residues. CDR1 is MNHEY, CDR2 SVGAGI, per germline. The CDR3 sequence is CASSYSKLASSYEQYF. CDR3 coding DNA: TGTGCCAGCAGTTACTCGAAACTAGCTAGCTCCTACGAGCAGTACTTC.